The clone carrying this T cell receptor beta chain was detected ten times or more. Its antigen is currently unknown. The germline V gene encodes CDR1 MDHEN and CDR2 SYDVKM. The ends were cut back, 1 base at V and 0 bases at J, with 10 bases in the middle. The CDR3 has 16 amino acids. Described time point: newly diagnosed GD, antithyroid drugs for less than 3 months. Making the TCR library involved RNA that had been extracted from PBMCs. This record belongs to a study of regulatory T cells in long-lasting Graves disease. Findings of the study overall: Analyses excluded thyroid tissue, covering peripheral blood alone.

Investigators prepared the TCR beta libraries by applying iRepertoire HTBI primers and Arm-PCR of CDR3 regions. TCRdb re-called the multiplex PCR reads through MiXCR, storing one row per CDR3 protein. This sample carries 550,000 to 650,000 distinct CDR3 sequences, around 15% of them seen once, and the ten largest clones take around 12%. This same sample was also part of a study on T cells in Graves' hyperthyroidism and ophthalmopathy.

Source: peripheral blood mononuclear cells (PBMCs), taken at new diagnosis, from a patient treated with antithyroid drugs. The V and J genes are TRBV28 and TRBJ2-1; no clear D. This sequence originates from a man aged 18 to 29 with Graves disease. CDR3 DNA: TGTGCCAGCAGTTTATTATCCCTCAGCTCCTACAATGAGCAGTTCTTC. Translation gives CASSLLSLSSYNEQFF.